Reported below is one TCR beta chain. These data come from a study of blood T cell repertoires in COVID-19. Allocation to cohorts depended on clinical history reported by the participants. CDR1 and CDR2 (germline): MNHEY, SVGAGI. The V segment lost 6 bases and the J segment 7 bases; nucleotides outside the gene matches: 8. This CDR3 has 14 residues. Profiled with immunoSEQ multiplex PCR; TCRdb holds only in-frame clones, not every one. There are approximately 230,000 clones in the sample; around 80% occur only once, and 15% lies in the top ten. J is TRBJ2-1 and V is TRBV6-5; 8 nucleotides line up with TRBD2. The sequence came from a middle-aged man who had recovered from COVID-19. Source material: PBMCs or T cells enriched from blood (not recorded which). The CDR3 region has the DNA TGTGCCAGCAGGACGGGGGGGGCCCAAAATGAGCAGTTCTTC. Protein product: CASRTGGAQNEQFF.